One and the same sample provided the 22 T cell receptor beta chains below, sequenced in a study of T cells after yellow fever vaccination. TCRdb recomputed calls from the 5' RACE reads with MiXCR, one row per CDR3 protein. The sample lists 450,000 to 650,000 distinct CDR3 sequences, 20% to 25% occurring once. Sequenced here: PBMCs, sampled 21 days after the first yellow fever vaccination. The receptors come from a man younger than 35 who received the YFV17D yellow fever vaccine.

The chain uses TRBV5-1 and TRBJ2-1; D is possibly TRBD2 (5 bases). Trimming took off 5 bases at V and 8 bases at J, with 23 bases between the two ends. The CDR3 contains 16 residues. Germline V lookup: CDR1 SGHRS, CDR2 YFSETQ. For the CDR3, the DNA is TGCGCCAGCAGTCGGGGTTTAAACTCCCCCAGCGATGAGCAGTTCTTC. This codes for CASSRGLNSPSDEQFF.

V and J are TRBV10-3 and TRBJ1-5; possible D gene TRBD1, 5 bases. Trimming stripped 9 bases from V and 5 bases from J, with 14 bases between. Germline CDR1 reads ENHRY; CDR2 reads SYGVKD. The CDR3 runs to 13 residues. This chain's CDR3 is CAIRTGEDQPQHF. For the CDR3, the DNA is TGTGCCATTAGGACGGGGGAGGATCAGCCCCAGCATTTT.

This clonotype was observed a few times. V and J are TRBV30 and TRBJ2-7; 7 nucleotides align to TRBD1. Germline V CDR1 and CDR2: GTSNPN, SVGIG (reference sequence). The CDR3 is made up of 14 amino acids. V dropped 4 bases and J dropped 3; count of bases not matched to a gene: 9. The CDR3 DNA is TGTGCCTGGACGGCGAGGGGGCTGGGCTACGAGCAGTACTTC. It is translated as CAWTARGLGYEQYF. Filled out from reference TRBV30 and TRBJ2-7, the complete variable domain reads SQTIHQWPATLVQPVGSPLSLECTVEGTSNPNLYWYRQAAGRGLQLLFYSVGIGQISSEVPQNLSASRPQDRQFILSSKKLLLSDSGFYLCAWTARGLGYEQYFGPGTRLTVT.

This chain joins TRBV9 and TRBJ2-3, with D uncertain. CDR3 length equals 13 residues. CDR1 SGDLS and CDR2 YYNGEE come from the germline V gene. Trimming cost V 7 bases and J 0 bases, with 9 bases left between them. The DNA for the CDR3 is TGTGCCAGCGGGTCCGCTAGCACAGATACGCAGTATTTT. It specifies CASGSASTDTQYF.

In this sample, this clonotype turned up a few times. The rearrangement uses TRBV27 and TRBJ2-1; D is unresolved. Germline values: CDR1 MNHEY, CDR2 SMNVEV (reference sequence). The CDR3 extends over 13 amino acids. Trimming took off 2 bases at V and 3 bases at J, with 5 bases between the two ends. The CDR3 sequence is CASSLSHYNEQFF. The CDR3 bases are TGTGCCAGCAGTTTAAGCCACTACAATGAGCAGTTCTTC.

The genes are TRBV7-8 and TRBJ2-3, with 8 nucleotides matching TRBD2. V lost 5 bases, J lost 4 bases, and 14 bases stayed unmatched. This CDR3 has 17 residues. Germline V lookup: CDR1 SGHVS, CDR2 FQNEAQ. The CDR3 is CASSHPRLAKGADTQYF. The DNA for the CDR3 is TGTGCCAGCAGCCACCCCCGACTAGCGAAGGGAGCAGATACGCAGTATTTT.

The table lists this clonotype with many counts. Here the CDR3 reads CASSLFRTNTGELFF. CDR3 nucleotide sequence: TGTGCCAGCAGTTTATTCAGGACGAACACCGGGGAGCTGTTTTTT. The chain couples TRBV12-3 or TRBV12-4 to TRBJ2-2, with D unresolved. Trimming stripped 2 bases from V and 0 bases from J, with 7 bases between. There are 15 residues in the CDR3.

V usage is TRBV29-1 and J usage is TRBJ1-1; D ambiguous. The CDR3 is 12 residues long. V lost 5 bases and J 5 bases, leaving 12 bases between the germline ends. Germline V gene sequence: CDR1 SQVTM, CDR2 ANQGSEA. The CDR3 protein is CSVRTFETEAFF. The CDR3 coding sequence is TGCAGCGTTCGAACCTTCGAGACTGAAGCTTTCTTT.

The chain recombines TRBV7-9 with TRBJ2-4, with D possibly TRBD2 on 6 matching bases. Germline-derived CDR1 and CDR2 are SEHNR and FQNEAQ (reference sequence). Trimming shortened V by 5 bases and J by 2 bases, and 16 bases separated the two germline ends. The CDR3 runs 16 residues. The CDR3: CASSAGGGLTKNIQYF. The CDR3 bases are TGTGCCAGCAGCGCCGGGGGAGGCCTTACCAAAAACATTCAGTACTTC.

This clonotype showed up just a few times. The chain couples TRBV7-2 to TRBJ2-1, with unresolved D. Trimming pared 1 base from V and 4 bases from J, leaving 14 bases between. The CDR3 sequence is 16 residues long. Germline V gives CDR1 SGHTA, CDR2 FQGNSA. The CDR3 spells CASSLDRPSRYNEQFF. The DNA of the CDR3 is TGTGCCAGCAGCTTAGATAGACCCTCCCGATACAATGAGCAGTTCTTC.

The chain links TRBV7-9 to TRBJ2-7; D unresolved. The CDR3 totals 15 residues. V was clipped by 4 bases and J by 2 bases, with 15 bases between them. Germline lookup yields CDR1 SEHNR and CDR2 FQNEAQ (reference sequence). The CDR3 DNA reads as TGTGCCAGCAGCTCCTTGCGGAGCCCAACCTACGAGCAGTACTTC. Translating it yields CASSSLRSPTYEQYF.

The V call is TRBV4-1, the J call TRBJ1-5; D call uncertain. This CDR3 has 15 amino acids. The ends were cut back, 1 base at V and 4 bases at J, with 11 bases in the middle. Germline CDR1 reads MGHRA; CDR2 reads YSYEKL. CDR3 nucleotide sequence: TGCGCCAGCAGCCAAGGGGAGGGTCAAAATCAGCCCCAGCATTTT. It yields the protein CASSQGEGQNQPQHF.

This clonotype was detected only a few times. This rearrangement joins TRBV6-2 or TRBV6-3 to TRBJ2-2; D gene uncertain. The CDR3 is 16 residues long. CDR1 and CDR2 (germline): MNHEY, SVGEGT. V was trimmed by 2 bases and J by 3 bases, leaving 13 bases between them. The CDR3 loop reads CASSYRSTSDTGELFF. The DNA of the CDR3 is TGTGCCAGCAGTTACCGAAGCACCTCAGACACCGGGGAGCTGTTTTTT.

The V gene is TRBV20-1, the J gene TRBJ2-7; 7 positions agree with TRBD1. The CDR3 is 13 residues long. V lost 4 bases and J lost 0; bases outside the gene matches: 3. Germline lookup yields CDR1 DFQATT and CDR2 SNEGSKA (reference sequence). The CDR3 region is CSANRDSSYEQYF. Here the CDR3 DNA reads TGCAGTGCTAACCGGGACAGCTCCTACGAGCAGTACTTC.

In this sample, this clonotype turned up once. The CDR3 DNA sequence: TGCAGTGCTAGAGTGGACAGGGGGCTCGACTATGGCTACACCTTC. This codes for CSARVDRGLDYGYTF. The chain joins TRBV20-1 to TRBJ1-2, with 11 bases lining up with TRBD1. The germline CDR1 and CDR2 sequences are DFQATT and SNEGSKA (reference sequence). This CDR3 has 15 amino acids. V lost 1 base and J lost 3; bases outside the gene matches: 4.

This clonotype appeared a few times. The chain has TRBV18 and TRBJ2-1; 9 bases align to TRBD2. Trimming cost V 5 bases and J 3 bases; bases outside gene matches: 11. The CDR3 sequence is 17 residues long. The germline V gene has CDR1 KGHSH and CDR2 LQKENI. The CDR3 reads CASSATLAGADYNEQFF. The CDR3 DNA reads as TGTGCCAGCTCAGCCACCTTAGCGGGGGCGGACTACAATGAGCAGTTCTTC.

V is TRBV20-1 and J is TRBJ2-3; the D gene is possibly TRBD2 (5 bases). Germline V gene sequence: CDR1 DFQATT, CDR2 SNEGSKA (reference sequence). Deletions cut 2 bases from V and 2 bases from J, with 11 bases between. This CDR3 has 14 residues. The CDR3: CSARPGELTDTQYF. The CDR3 region has the DNA TGCAGTGCTAGACCCGGGGAACTCACAGATACGCAGTATTTT.

CDR3 sequence: CASSARGSNTGELFF. In nucleotides, the CDR3 is TGTGCCAGCAGCGCCCGGGGGTCCAACACCGGGGAGCTGTTTTTT. V is TRBV9 and J is TRBJ2-2; TRBD2 is a possible D gene (6 bases). This CDR3 comprises 15 residues. Germline V gives CDR1 SGDLS, CDR2 YYNGEE. V shed 3 bases and J shed 2 bases, with 11 bases lying between them.

The genes are TRBV7-2 and TRBJ2-1; no firm D call. This CDR3 spans 14 amino acids. CDR1 and CDR2 from the germline V gene are SGHTA and FQGNSA. Trimming left V 5 bases short and J 10 bases short, with 18 bases between. The CDR3 region has the DNA TGTGCCAGCAGCGATCGGCTCACCCCCGAGGAGCAGTTCTTC. Translating it yields CASSDRLTPEEQFF.

The chain couples TRBV6-1 to TRBJ2-6, with D possibly being TRBD2 (6 bases). V dropped 4 bases and J dropped 4 bases, with 8 bases sitting between them. Germline CDR1 MNHNS, CDR2 SASEGT. The CDR3 contains 14 residues. DNA for the CDR3: TGTGCCAGCAGTGGGGGAGGAGGGGCCAACGTCCTGACTTTC. It codes for CASSGGGGANVLTF.

This clonotype showed up many times. This chain connects TRBV9 to TRBJ2-1; TRBD2 matches at 8 bases. Germline V gene data show CDR1 as SGDLS and CDR2 as YYNGEE. V trimming: 0 bases; J trimming: 7 bases; junction bases outside the gene matches: 3. The CDR3 is 14 amino acids. The CDR3: CASSVGRGVNEQFF. In nucleotides, the CDR3 is TGTGCCAGCAGCGTAGGGCGGGGGGTAAATGAGCAGTTCTTC.

Concerning this clonotype: At one boundary the junction diverges from the germline segment, which might be a read error. The chain combines TRBV2 with TRBJ2-1, with D perhaps assigned TRBD1 or TRBD2 (5 bases each). The CDR3 is 13 amino acids. Germline assignment: CDR1 SNHLY and CDR2 FYNNEI. As DNA, the CDR3 is TGTACCAGCAGTTCTTTGGGGGTCAATGAGCAGTTCTTC. Protein sequence: CTSSSLGVNEQFF.